These 30 T cell receptor beta chains originate from one sample sequenced in a study of blood T cell repertoires in COVID-19. Clones were read by immunoSEQ multiplex PCR, and TCRdb kept only the in-frame ones, dropping some. The profile shows a few hundred thousand clones, over 80% of them singletons. What was sequenced was peripheral blood. Receptor source: a woman in her thirties or forties with acute or convalescent COVID-19.

The V and J genes are TRBV4-1 and TRBJ2-5, with D possibly TRBD1 on 6 matching bases. V was clipped by 4 bases and J by 4 bases, with 16 bases between them. This CDR3 region has 15 residues. Germline CDR1 and CDR2: MGHRA and YSYEKL. The CDR3 DNA reads as TGCGCCAGCAGCCCCCTCGGGACAACCCCAGAGACCCAGTACTTC. Protein sequence: CASSPLGTTPETQYF.

The chain has TRBV11-2 and TRBJ1-1, with D possibly matching TRBD1 (5 bases). Trimming took 1 base from V and 11 from J, leaving 17 bases between them. Germline loops: CDR1 SGHAT, CDR2 FQNNGV. CDR3 length equals 14 residues. CDR3 sequence: CASSLGGRRVKAFF. In nucleotides, the CDR3 is TGTGCCAGCAGCTTAGGGGGCCGACGGGTGAAGGCTTTCTTT.

V is TRBV19 and J is TRBJ1-2; D is perhaps TRBD1 (6 bases). Trimming took off 4 bases at V and 7 bases at J, with 16 bases between the two ends. Germline CDR1 reads LNHDA; CDR2 reads SQIVND (reference sequence). This CDR3 spans 14 amino acids. CDR3 nucleotides: TGTGCCAGTAGTACCATAAACGGACAGAGTGGCTACACCTTC. Encoded protein: CASSTINGQSGYTF.

This clone was seen more than once but under ten times. Additional DNA sequences in this sample encode the identical CDR3. V usage is TRBV12-3 or TRBV12-4 and J usage is TRBJ1-2; D remains unclear. CDR3 length: 13 amino acids. V was trimmed by 4 bases and J by 4 bases, leaving 10 bases between them. The CDR3 here is CASSSRGIYGYTF. The DNA of the CDR3 is TGTGCCAGCAGTTCGCGAGGGATCTATGGCTACACCTTC.

V usage is TRBV25-1 and J usage is TRBJ1-2; D remains ambiguous. The CDR3 is 13 residues long. With 3 bases removed from V and 4 bases from J, the gap between germline ends came to 9 bases. Germline V CDR1 and CDR2: MGHDK, SYGVNS. The DNA of the CDR3 is TGTGCCAGCAGTGAGATCGGTGGCTATGGCTACACCTTC. Translation: CASSEIGGYGYTF.

This clone is a singleton in its sample. The chain employs TRBV5-6 and TRBJ1-4; D might be TRBD1 (6 bases). This CDR3 is 15 amino acids long. The ends were cut back, 4 bases at V and 7 bases at J, with 17 bases in the middle. Germline CDR1 is SGHDT and CDR2 is YYEEEE. CDR3 in amino acids: CASSGQGQGREKLFF. The CDR3 DNA follows: TGTGCCAGCAGCGGCCAGGGGCAGGGACGTGAAAAACTGTTTTTT.

V usage is TRBV7-2 and J usage is TRBJ1-3, with unresolved D. V lost 1 base and J 4 bases, leaving 14 bases between the germline ends. The CDR3 sequence is 16 residues long. CDR1 is SGHTA, CDR2 FQGNSA, per germline. The CDR3 spells CASSLVAAPSGNTIYF. The CDR3 bases are TGTGCCAGCAGCTTAGTGGCCGCCCCGTCAGGAAACACCATATATTTT.

The chain links TRBV12-2 to TRBJ2-7; whether TRBD1, the table's D call, matches the DNA was not checked. TRBV12-2 is given as a pseudogene. This CDR3 contains 18 residues. Written as DNA, the CDR3 is TGTGCAAGTCCCAACAGGACTAAATGGGACAGGATGAGGAGCGAGCAGTACGTC. Translation: CASPNRTKWDRMRSEQYV.

The chain uses TRBV10-2 and TRBJ2-1; TRBD1 agrees at 10 bases. V lost 4 bases, J lost 7 bases, and 10 bases stayed unmatched. The germline gives CDR1 WSHSY, CDR2 SAAADI. The CDR3 loop spans 16 amino acids. For the CDR3, the DNA is TGCGCCAGCAGTGCCCCGGACAGGGGGGCAAGGAATGAGCAGTTCTTC. Translated: CASSAPDRGARNEQFF.

This chain links TRBV10-3 with TRBJ2-1; D possibly corresponds to TRBD2 (5 bases). Germline lookup yields CDR1 ENHRY and CDR2 SYGVKD. V was cut by 0 bases and J by 8 bases, with 14 bases left in between. CDR3 size: 15 residues. CDR3 residues: CAISESTNLHDEQFF. The DNA of the CDR3 is TGTGCCATCAGTGAGTCGACTAACTTGCACGATGAGCAGTTCTTC.

V is TRBV10-1 and J is TRBJ2-6; D possibly corresponds to TRBD1 (5 bases). The V gene lost 0 bases and the J gene lost 2 bases, with 11 bases spanning the gap. In germline, CDR1 is WNHNN, CDR2 SYGVQD (reference sequence). This CDR3 has 17 amino acids. The CDR3 is CASSESPQGAGANVLTF. The CDR3 DNA reads as TGCGCCAGCAGTGAGTCTCCCCAGGGCGCTGGGGCCAACGTCCTGACTTTC.

This clone was picked up one time. The rearrangement joins TRBV6-6 to TRBJ2-1; D may be TRBD2 (5 bases). This CDR3 contains 20 residues. Trimming removed 8 bases from V and 1 base from J, with 30 bases in between. Germline CDR1 MNHNY, CDR2 SVGAGI (reference sequence). In DNA form, the CDR3 reads TGTGCCAGCGGCTACCCCCCGGAGTTCCGAACCAGCGGTTCCTACAATGAGCAGTTCTTC. Encoded protein: CASGYPPEFRTSGSYNEQFF.

The chain recombines TRBV2 with TRBJ1-2; D is perhaps TRBD1 (5 bases). The V end lost 8 bases, the J end lost 4 bases, and 14 bases lay between the germline ends. Germline CDR1 is SNHLY and CDR2 is FYNNEI. The CDR3 length is 13 residues. The CDR3 sequence is CASQTGSSYGYTF. CDR3 DNA: TGTGCCAGCCAAACAGGCAGCAGCTATGGCTACACCTTC.

The rearrangement uses TRBV29-1 and TRBJ2-1; 7 bases line up with TRBD2. Germline values: CDR1 SQVTM, CDR2 ANQGSEA. The CDR3 spans 12 residues. Trimming removed 7 bases from V and 5 bases from J; junction bases left unmatched: 5. The CDR3 reads CSGGGPNNEQFF. For the CDR3, the DNA is TGCAGCGGCGGGGGACCAAACAATGAGCAGTTCTTC.

The genes are TRBV5-1 and TRBJ1-2; D is undetermined. The germline gives CDR1 SGHRS, CDR2 YFSETQ. This CDR3 is built from 15 residues. Trimming removed 1 base at V and 6 bases at J, with 16 bases between. The CDR3 loop reads CASSLRGKVNDGYTF. CDR3 DNA: TGCGCCAGCAGCTTGCGGGGAAAAGTGAATGATGGCTACACCTTC.

About this clone: The sample contains more than one DNA sequence encoding this CDR3. The genes are TRBV30 and TRBJ1-1; D gene ambiguous. The germline V gene has CDR1 GTSNPN and CDR2 SVGIG (reference sequence). Trimming shortened V by 2 bases and J by 2 bases, and 9 bases separated the two germline ends. The CDR3 is 13 residues long. CDR3 nucleotides: TGTGCCTGGAGTACTTCGCTTAACACTGAAGCTTTCTTT. Its translation: CAWSTSLNTEAFF.

This chain uses TRBV6-2 or TRBV6-3 with TRBJ2-5; 9 positions match TRBD1. The CDR3 loop spans 21 amino acids. CDR1 MNHEY and CDR2 SVGEGT come from the germline V gene. The J segment lost 0 bases and the V segment lost 0 bases, leaving 17 bases of the junction unmatched. Here the CDR3 DNA reads TGTGCCAGCAGTTACTCGGAGGCCCGACAGGGGGTCAAACGCCACCAAGAGACCCAGTACTTC. Amino acids: CASSYSEARQGVKRHQETQYF.

V and J are TRBV10-1 and TRBJ2-3; TRBD2 agrees at 9 bases. From germline, CDR1 is WNHNN and CDR2 SYGVQD (reference sequence). The CDR3 is 15 residues long. Trimming at V came to 2 bases and at J to 5 bases, leaving 5 bases not matched to a gene. CDR3 protein: CASSETRGGLDTQYF. Here the CDR3 DNA reads TGCGCCAGCAGTGAGACGCGGGGGGGCCTAGATACGCAGTATTTT.

The rearrangement uses TRBV2 and TRBJ1-6; D not resolved. V lost 6 bases and J 0 bases, leaving 9 bases between the germline ends. Germline CDR1 reads SNHLY; CDR2 reads FYNNEI. CDR3 length: 15 amino acids. The DNA for the CDR3 is TGTGCCAGCAGAGCTCGGAGCTCCTATAATTCACCCCTCCACTTT. Its translation: CASRARSSYNSPLHF.

The rearrangement joins TRBV3-1 (or the pseudogene TRBV3-2) to TRBJ1-5; unclear D gene. The ends were cut back, 2 bases at V and 1 base at J, with 3 bases in the middle. The germline V gene has CDR1 LGHDT and CDR2 YNNKEL (reference sequence). This CDR3 is 13 amino acids long. For the CDR3, the DNA is TGTGCCAGCAGCCAACTCAGCAATCAGCCCCAGCATTTT. Residues: CASSQLSNQPQHF.

The chain has TRBV7-9 and TRBJ2-2; TRBD2 agrees at 8 bases. Germline V gives CDR1 SEHNR, CDR2 FQNEAQ (reference sequence). V was clipped by 2 bases and J by 1 base; unmatched bases: 12. This CDR3 is 19 amino acids long. The CDR3 protein is CASSLSPPLAVLNTGELFF. In DNA, the CDR3 is TGTGCCAGCAGCTTAAGCCCCCCACTAGCGGTCCTGAACACCGGGGAGCTGTTTTTT.

The DNA for the CDR3 is TGTGCCAGCACCGCCGGGACAGGGGGATCACCCCTCCACTTT. Translating gives CASTAGTGGSPLHF. The rearrangement links TRBV9 to TRBJ1-6; 11 bases align to TRBD1. J was trimmed by 10 bases and V by 6 bases; bases with no gene match: 6. Looked up from germline, CDR1 is SGDLS and CDR2 is YYNGEE. The CDR3 is 14 residues long.

The V gene is TRBV9, the J gene TRBJ1-2; TRBD1 might be the D (5 bases). CDR1 is SGDLS and CDR2 is YYNGEE in the germline V gene. The V and J ends lost 2 bases and 5 bases respectively, with 10 bases between them. The CDR3 runs to 13 residues. This chain's CDR3 is CASSVSAGYGYTF. DNA of the CDR3: TGTGCCAGCAGCGTTTCAGCAGGGTATGGCTACACCTTC.

This rearrangement joins TRBV18 to TRBJ2-5, with D possibly being TRBD2 (6 bases). CDR3 length equals 14 residues. The ends were cut back, 3 bases at V and 2 bases at J, with 10 bases in the middle. CDR1 and CDR2 (germline): KGHSH, LQKENI. The CDR3 coding sequence is TGTGCCAGCTCACCCCAGGGAGGTCAAGAGACCCAGTACTTC. It specifies CASSPQGGQETQYF.

The gene calls are TRBV7-8 and TRBJ2-4, with 7 bases aligning to TRBD1. The V segment lost 6 bases and the J segment 0 bases; nucleotides outside the gene matches: 8. This CDR3 is built from 16 residues. CDR1 and CDR2 from the germline V gene are SGHVS and FQNEAQ. The CDR3 loop reads CASSHRQGLAKNIQYF. The CDR3 DNA follows: TGTGCCAGCAGTCACCGACAGGGCCTAGCCAAAAACATTCAGTACTTC. The full variable domain, in which reference TRBV7-8 and TRBJ2-4 provide the parts outside the CDR3, is GAGVSQSPRYKVAKRGQDVALRCDPISGHVSLFWYQQALGQGPEFLTYFQNEAQLDKSGLPSDRFFAERPEGSVSTLKIQRTQQEDSAVYLCASSHRQGLAKNIQYFGAGTRLSVL.

The J gene is TRBJ2-3, the V gene TRBV30, with 7 bases fitting TRBD1. V gave up 7 bases and J gave up 0 bases; unmatched junction bases: 7. This CDR3 comprises 14 residues. Germline CDR1 GTSNPN, CDR2 SVGIG (reference sequence). CDR3 DNA: TGTGCCTTCCGGGACAGCCTTAGCACAGATACGCAGTATTTT. This gives the protein CAFRDSLSTDTQYF.

This clone was picked up a small number of times. The chain recombines TRBV9 with TRBJ1-2; D might be TRBD1 (6 bases). V was trimmed by 3 bases and J by 8 bases, leaving 20 bases between them. CDR3 length: 15 residues. CDR1 is SGDLS and CDR2 is YYNGEE in the germline V gene. The CDR3 DNA reads as TGTGCCAGCAGCGACAGACCGGGACATACTTTAGGCTACACCTTC. As protein: CASSDRPGHTLGYTF.

A note on this clone: Other nucleotide sequences in the sample specify the same CDR3. The chain links TRBV4-1 to TRBJ1-1, with D maybe TRBD1 (6 bases). CDR3 length equals 13 residues. The ends were cut back, 0 bases at V and 8 bases at J, with 10 bases in the middle. Germline CDR1 reads MGHRA; CDR2 reads YSYEKL. In DNA, the CDR3 is TGCGCCAGCAGCCAAGAGTGGGGGGGCGAAGCTTTCTTT. Translation gives CASSQEWGGEAFF.

The V call is TRBV5-6, the J call TRBJ1-6; tentatively, D is TRBD1 (6 bases). CDR1 and CDR2 (germline): SGHDT, YYEEEE. The CDR3 is 14 amino acids. Trimming pared 3 bases from V and 8 bases from J, leaving 12 bases between. Here the CDR3 DNA reads TGTGCCAGCAGCTCGGACAGCCTTGATTCACCCCTCCACTTT. Protein sequence: CASSSDSLDSPLHF.

The chain combines TRBV18 with TRBJ1-2, with 9 nucleotides matching TRBD1. Trimming took 3 bases from V and 8 from J; bases not matched to a gene: 13. The CDR3 covers 16 residues. CDR1 is KGHSH, CDR2 LQKENI, per germline. The CDR3 reads CASSPSYRQGVRGYTF. CDR3 nucleotide sequence: TGTGCCAGCTCACCCTCCTATAGACAGGGGGTACGGGGCTACACCTTC. Looking up the rest from reference TRBV18 and TRBJ1-2 gives the full variable domain: NAGVMQNPRHLVRRRGQEARLRCSPMKGHSHVYWYRQLPEEGLKFMVYLQKENIIDESGMPKERFSAEFPKEGPSILRIQQVVRGDSAAYFCASSPSYRQGVRGYTFGSGTRLTVV.